This T cell receptor beta chain was documented in a study of shared T cell receptors in the human thymus. CDR1 is SGDLS and CDR2 is YYNGEE in the germline V gene. This CDR3 has 12 amino acids. V lost 4 bases, J lost 11 bases, and 15 bases lay in between. This table comes from immunoSEQ multiplex PCR, and its TCRdb copy is limited to in-frame clones, with some not included. Among about 660,000 clones listed, 85% to 90% were seen once. This sample was also put to use in a study of human thymus T cells. Per that paper: Thymus specimens were resections from corrective heart surgery. Use of V and J genes seemed skewed within the thymic and blood repertoires. The related literature has documented a marked overlap of thymic repertoires among unrelated individuals.

Material: thymocytes. V gene TRBV9 combines with J gene TRBJ1-2, with a weak D call TRBD1 (5 bases). The sequence was collected from a boy in the first two years of life with a congenital heart defect. Here the CDR3 reads CASSPPCGGYTF. The CDR3 DNA follows: TGTGCCAGCAGCCCCCCCTGCGGGGGGTACACCTTC.